This entry features one T cell receptor beta chain sequence. The data belong to a study of blood T cell repertoires in COVID-19. The CDR3 has 14 amino acids. CDR1 and CDR2 (germline): SGHTA, FQGNSA. The ends were cut back, 8 bases at V and 4 bases at J, with 15 bases in the middle. Sequenced by immunoSEQ multiplex PCR; TCRdb stores in-frame clones only, minus some. The table shows under 150,000 clones, with 85% occurring only once. The chain is built from TRBV7-2 and TRBJ2-4, with D tentatively TRBD2 (7 bases). This TCR was recovered from a man older than 75 with acute or convalescent COVID-19. Sequencing was performed on peripheral blood. The CDR3: CASPWEGEKNIQYF. CDR3 in DNA: TGTGCCAGCCCCTGGGAGGGGGAGAAAAACATTCAGTACTTC.